The entry that follows covers one T cell receptor (beta chain) sequence. What this receptor recognizes is not known. It has no much larger one-base neighbor in the sample; base qualities were not kept. Samples from volunteer blood donors who had recovered from COVID-19 were contributed by a second Seattle source. The collaborating institutions used their own protocols to collect whole blood in K2EDTA tubes. Collaborator samples were shipped for TCRbeta analysis as frozen whole blood, isolated PBMCs, or DNA extracted from either sample type. TCRbeta CDR3 regions were amplified from genomic DNA by means of the immunoSEQ Assay, a bias-controlled multiplex PCR. In the authors' own workflow: Within the assay, amplification of reference gene primers was used to estimate how many nucleated cells each sample contained. Sequence reads were collapsed and filtered to measure the absolute abundance of every unique TCRbeta CDR3 rearrangement. For each sample, productive Simpson clonality was calculated by taking the square root of Simpson's diversity index across productive rearrangements. The table was pulled from immuneACCESS by TCRdb, which kept in-frame rearrangements only. Such tables lose some clones; where checked, under half of the loss comes from unresolved V genes, and the rest has no known cause. V and J calls and clone size follow that table, whereas D and trimming were derived from the DNA. In all, the sample holds a few hundred thousand clones, and 80% to 90% of those were seen once. Approximately 4.6% of the sample rests with the top ten.

The entry originates in a study of blood T cell repertoires in COVID-19 (dated by TCRdb to 2019 to 2021). Regarding the research as a whole: Samples from collaborators originated in the United States, Italy and Spain and spanned both the acute and convalescent phases of COVID-19. The prospective study material was composed of cDNA or gDNA derived from T cells, B-cell-depleted T cells, or PBMCs. Deeply sampled blood TCRbeta repertoires from subjects exposed to, actively infected with, or recovered from COVID-19 were included in the dataset. The repertoires were released in a freely available public database meant as a resource for research on the immune response to SARS-CoV-2. The samples were drawn from the first 160 participants of the ongoing ImmuneRACE study and from 1,254 subjects provided by 6 global collaborators. A de-identified subject ID, COVID-19 status, age in years and sex were almost always included in the sample metadata. Where available, HLA class I and class II types were taken from metadata supplied by the sample provider and were not determined by assay-based typing. The paper as a whole reports these results and caveats: The amount of clinical and demographic metadata varied by source and participant and was provided uncurated.

V and J are trimmed by 3 bases and 6 bases, and the gene matches miss 15 bases of the junction. The cysteine opens and the phenylalanine closes a CDR3 of 18 amino acids. Only CDR3 DNA is held: 54 bases, read in frame from base 1. Looking up the germline V gene yields CDR1 SGDLS and CDR2 YYNGEE. The rearranged chain carries TRBV9 and TRBJ2-1, with 10 bases matching TRBD2. Sequencing used peripheral blood. This receptor was obtained from a middle-aged woman who had recovered from COVID-19. The sequenced DNA: TGTGCCAGCAGCGGAGAGGGGGGGAGAACTAGCGGGACCAATGAGCAGTTCTTC. Translated, this is CASSGEGGRTSGTNEQFF.